The clone carrying this TCR beta chain was recorded only once. This entry belongs to a study of control samples from healthy donors and cancer patients. This CDR3 has 14 residues. CDR1 LNHDA and CDR2 SQIVND come from the germline V gene (reference sequence). V lost 5 bases and J 5 bases, leaving 10 bases between the germline ends. Assay used: immunoSEQ multiplex PCR; TCRdb lists only in-frame clones, some missing. The sample lists about 140,000 clones, roughly 89% occurring once. This clonotype was obtained from a man aged 18 to 35 in good health. The sample was blood. The chain links TRBV19 to TRBJ1-6; D uncertain. The CDR3 DNA follows: TGTGCCAGTAGTCCCCGCCGCGATAATTCACCCCTCCACTTT. Its translation is CASSPRRDNSPLHF.